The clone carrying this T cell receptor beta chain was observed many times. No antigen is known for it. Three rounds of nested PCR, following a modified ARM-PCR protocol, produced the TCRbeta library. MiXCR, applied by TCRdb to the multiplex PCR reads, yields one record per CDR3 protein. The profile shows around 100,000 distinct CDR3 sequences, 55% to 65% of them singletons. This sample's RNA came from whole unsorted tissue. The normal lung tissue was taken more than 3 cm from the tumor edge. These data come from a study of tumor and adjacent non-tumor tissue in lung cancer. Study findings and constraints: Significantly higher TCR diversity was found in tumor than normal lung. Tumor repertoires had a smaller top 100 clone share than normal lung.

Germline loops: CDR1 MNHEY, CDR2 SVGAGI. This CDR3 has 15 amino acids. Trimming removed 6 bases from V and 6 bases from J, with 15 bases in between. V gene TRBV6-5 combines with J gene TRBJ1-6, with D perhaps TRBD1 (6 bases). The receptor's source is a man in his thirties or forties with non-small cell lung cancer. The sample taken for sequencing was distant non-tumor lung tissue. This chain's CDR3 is CASSRPTGTNSPLHF. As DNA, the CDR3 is TGTGCCAGCAGCCGCCCAACAGGGACTAATTCACCCCTCCACTTT.